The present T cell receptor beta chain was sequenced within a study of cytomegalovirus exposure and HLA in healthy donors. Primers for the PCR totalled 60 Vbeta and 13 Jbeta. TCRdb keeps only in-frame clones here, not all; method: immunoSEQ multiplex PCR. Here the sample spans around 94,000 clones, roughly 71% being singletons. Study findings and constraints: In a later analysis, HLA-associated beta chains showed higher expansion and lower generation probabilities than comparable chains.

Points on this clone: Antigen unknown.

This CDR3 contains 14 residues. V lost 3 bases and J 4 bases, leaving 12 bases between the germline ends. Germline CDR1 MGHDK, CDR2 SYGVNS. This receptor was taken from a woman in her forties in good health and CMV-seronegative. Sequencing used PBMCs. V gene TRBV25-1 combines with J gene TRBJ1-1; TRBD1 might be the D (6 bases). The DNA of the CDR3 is TGTGCCAGCAGTGATTTAAAGGGGGTCACTGAAGCTTTCTTT. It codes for CASSDLKGVTEAFF.